What follows is one T cell receptor (beta chain) and its context. The record originates from a study of T cell responses to AZD1222 COVID-19 vaccine. Clones were sequenced by immunoSEQ multiplex PCR, and TCRdb holds only the in-frame ones, with some missing. In the table there are tens of thousands of clones, around 88% of which are singletons. The CDR3 sequence is 13 residues long. V lost 0 bases to trimming and J lost 0 bases, with 3 bases between them. The V gene's germline CDR1 is MDHEN and CDR2 SYDVKM. The TCR originated in an adult who received the AZD1222 COVID-19 vaccine. The sequenced sample was peripheral blood, obtained 28 days after the second AZD1222 dose. This sequence joins TRBV28 and TRBJ2-7; no definite D call. The CDR3 is CASSLWSSYEQYF. The CDR3 DNA reads TGTGCCAGCAGTTTATGGTCCTCCTACGAGCAGTACTTC. The entire variable domain, with the rest obtained from reference TRBV28 and TRBJ2-7, is as follows: DVKVTQSSRYLVKRTGEKVFLECVQDMDHENMFWYRQDPGLGLRLIYFSYDVKMKEKGDIPEGYSVSREKKERFSLILESASTNQTSMYLCASSLWSSYEQYFGPGTRLTVT.